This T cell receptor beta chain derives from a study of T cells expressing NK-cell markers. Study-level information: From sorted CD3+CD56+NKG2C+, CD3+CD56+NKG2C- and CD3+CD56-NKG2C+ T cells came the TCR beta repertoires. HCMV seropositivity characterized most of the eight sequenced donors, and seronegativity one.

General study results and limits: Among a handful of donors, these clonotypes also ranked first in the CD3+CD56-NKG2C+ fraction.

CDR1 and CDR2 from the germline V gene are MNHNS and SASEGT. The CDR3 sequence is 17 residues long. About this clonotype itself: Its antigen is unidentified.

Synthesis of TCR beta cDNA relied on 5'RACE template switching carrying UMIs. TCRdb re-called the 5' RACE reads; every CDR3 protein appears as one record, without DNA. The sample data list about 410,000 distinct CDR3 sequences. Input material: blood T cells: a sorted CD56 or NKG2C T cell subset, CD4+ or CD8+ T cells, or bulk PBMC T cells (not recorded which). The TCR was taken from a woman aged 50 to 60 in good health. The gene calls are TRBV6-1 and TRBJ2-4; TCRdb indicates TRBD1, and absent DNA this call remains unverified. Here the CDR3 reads CASSEAAGGARENIQYF.